The 10 T cell receptor beta chains in this list originate from one sample, sequenced in a study of shared clonotypes between healthy human individuals. Positive CCR7 selection of CD45RO-negative cells yielded the naive CD8 cells, and terminally differentiated effector memory CD45RA+ cells were excluded. Only in-frame clones appear in the TCRdb table, and some are missing; sequencing was by immunoSEQ multiplex PCR. The sample yields millions of clones, about 95% seen once. Material for sequencing was naive CD8+ T cells sorted from blood. The receptors shown here come from a man aged 18 to 30 in good health.

The gene calls are TRBV6-1 and TRBJ2-3; 9 bases line up with TRBD2. Germline V gives CDR1 MNHNS, CDR2 SASEGT. V was clipped by 5 bases and J by 1 base; unmatched bases: 1. CDR3 length: 14 amino acids. This chain's CDR3 is CASSRLAGTDTQYF. CDR3 nucleotide sequence: TGTGCCAGCAGTCGACTAGCGGGCACAGATACGCAGTATTTT.

The chain is built from TRBV6-4 and TRBJ2-6, with 7 bases that match TRBD2. CDR3 length: 17 residues. With V trimmed by 7 bases and J by 8 bases, 17 bases remained unmatched. Germline CDR1 is MRHNA and CDR2 is SNTAGT. This chain's CDR3 is CASNERDGPTEPNVLTF. The CDR3 DNA sequence: TGTGCCAGCAATGAGCGGGACGGCCCGACGGAGCCCAACGTCCTGACTTTC.

The chain combines TRBV6-1 with TRBJ2-7, with a possible D match to TRBD2 (5 bases). Trimming removed 3 bases at V and 3 bases at J, with 9 bases between. The V gene's germline CDR1 is MNHNS and CDR2 SASEGT. The CDR3 is 13 amino acids. The CDR3 loop reads CASSDRRGYEQYF. CDR3 DNA sequence: TGTGCCAGCAGTGATCGCCGGGGCTACGAGCAGTACTTC.

About this clone itself: An end of the junction differs from the germline gene, which may be a read error. The V gene is TRBV4-2, the J gene TRBJ2-7, with a weak D call TRBD2 (7 bases). From germline, CDR1 is LGHNA and CDR2 YNFKEQ. This CDR3 is 17 amino acids long. The DNA for the CDR3 is TGTGCCAGCAGCCCCCAGGGGCGAGCGGGATACTCCAACGAGCAGTACTTC. Amino acids: CASSPQGRAGYSNEQYF.

Regarding this clone: Other DNA sequences within the sample encode an identical CDR3. The V gene is TRBV4-3, the J gene TRBJ2-7; D may match TRBD1 or TRBD2 (7 bases each). V shed 0 bases and J shed 4 bases, with 10 bases lying between them. The CDR3 contains 14 residues. Germline assignment: CDR1 LGHNA and CDR2 YSLEER. This CDR3 reads CASSQDRGGYEQYF. The CDR3 bases are TGCGCCAGCAGCCAAGACAGGGGGGGGTACGAGCAGTACTTC.

This chain uses TRBV19 with TRBJ1-5; D gene unclear. The length of the CDR3 is 17 residues. Germline V lookup: CDR1 LNHDA, CDR2 SQIVND (reference sequence). The V end was cut by 2 bases, the J end by 2 bases, with 16 bases between. The CDR3 sequence: CASSISPIRVGNQPQHF. The CDR3 nucleotides read TGTGCCAGTAGTATATCCCCGATAAGAGTAGGCAATCAGCCCCAGCATTTT. The complete variable domain, with remaining parts taken from reference TRBV19 and TRBJ1-5, reads DGGITQSPKYLFRKEGQNVTLSCEQNLNHDAMYWYRQDPGQGLRLIYYSQIVNDFQKGDIAEGYSVSREKKESFPLTVTSAQKNPTAFYLCASSISPIRVGNQPQHFGDGTRLSIL.

A word on this clone: Other DNA sequences of this sample code for an identical CDR3. The gene calls are TRBV27 and TRBJ2-7, with D unclear. Deletions cut 0 bases from V and 3 bases from J, with 6 bases between. The CDR3 contains 13 residues. Germline V gives CDR1 MNHEY, CDR2 SMNVEV (reference sequence). The CDR3: CASSLSRSYEQYF. As DNA, the CDR3 is TGTGCCAGCAGTTTATCGAGAAGCTACGAGCAGTACTTC.

The sample holds one count of this clone. The chain couples TRBV5-1 to TRBJ1-1; 8 bases map to TRBD1. V lost 4 bases, J lost 1 base, and 24 bases stayed unmatched. Germline CDR1 is SGHRS and CDR2 is YFSETQ. This CDR3 is built from 21 residues. CDR3 nucleotides: TGCGCCAGCAGCCAACCCCTACCCCTGGCAGGGGGCCGGAGGGAGAACACTGAAGCTTTCTTT. Its translation is CASSQPLPLAGGRRENTEAFF.

The V and J genes are TRBV25-1 and TRBJ2-2; TRBD1 aligns across 9 bases. This CDR3 has 15 residues. Per the germline V gene, CDR1 is MGHDK and CDR2 is SYGVNS. The V gene end was trimmed by 3 bases and the J gene end by 8 bases; junction bases not matched to a gene: 7. In DNA form, the CDR3 reads TGTGCCAGCAGTGATATCGGACAGGGGTTGGGGGAGCTGTTTTTT. It specifies CASSDIGQGLGELFF.

The CDR3 coding sequence is TGTGCCAGTAGCTGGTACACCGGGGAGCTGTTTTTT. This encodes CASSWYTGELFF. The V gene is TRBV19, the J gene TRBJ2-2; D is uncertain. Germline loops: CDR1 LNHDA, CDR2 SQIVND (reference sequence). Deletions cut 6 bases from V and 3 bases from J, with 5 bases between. The CDR3 runs 12 residues.